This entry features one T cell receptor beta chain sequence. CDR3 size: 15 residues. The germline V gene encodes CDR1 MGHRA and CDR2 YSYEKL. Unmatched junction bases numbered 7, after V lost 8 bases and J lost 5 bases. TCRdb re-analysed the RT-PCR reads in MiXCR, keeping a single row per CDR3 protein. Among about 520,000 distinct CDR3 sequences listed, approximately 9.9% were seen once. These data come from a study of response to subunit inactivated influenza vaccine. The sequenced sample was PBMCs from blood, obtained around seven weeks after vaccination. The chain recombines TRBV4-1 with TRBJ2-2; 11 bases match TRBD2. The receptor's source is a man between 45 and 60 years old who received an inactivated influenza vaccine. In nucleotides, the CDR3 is TGCGCCAGCGAAGATTGGACTAGCGGGACCGGGGAGCTGTTTTTT. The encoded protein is CASEDWTSGTGELFF.